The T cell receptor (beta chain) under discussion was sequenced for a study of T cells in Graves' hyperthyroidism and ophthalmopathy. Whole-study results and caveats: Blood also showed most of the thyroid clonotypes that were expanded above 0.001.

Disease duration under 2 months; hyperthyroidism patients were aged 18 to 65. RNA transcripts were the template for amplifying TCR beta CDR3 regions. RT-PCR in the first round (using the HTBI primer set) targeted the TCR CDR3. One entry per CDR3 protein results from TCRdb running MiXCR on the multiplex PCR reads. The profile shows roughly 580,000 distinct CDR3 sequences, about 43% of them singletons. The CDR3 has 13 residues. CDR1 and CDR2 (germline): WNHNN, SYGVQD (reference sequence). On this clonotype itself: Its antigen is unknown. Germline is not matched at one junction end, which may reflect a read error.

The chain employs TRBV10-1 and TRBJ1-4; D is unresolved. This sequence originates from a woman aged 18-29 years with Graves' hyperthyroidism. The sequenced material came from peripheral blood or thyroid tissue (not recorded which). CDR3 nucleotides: TGTGCCAGCAGAGAGACAACTAATGAAAAACTGGTTTTT. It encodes CASRETTNEKLVF.